This entry concerns a single T cell receptor (beta chain). Its target is not known. This record belongs to a study of brain T cells in children with intractable seizures. Repertoires were generated with immunoSEQ multiplex PCR, while TCRdb's copy carries only in-frame clones and drops some. The sample contains about 22,000 clones, approximately 94% of which appear only once. Findings of the study overall: Viral specificity was inferred only from CDR3 similarity; HCMV serostatus was unknown. Pre-surgery blood may have been undersampled, hiding some clones.

The sequenced cases were selected for having the highest brain T cell transcript signatures. Patients received at least one anti-epileptic drug before surgery. Germline V gene data show CDR1 as MNHEY and CDR2 as SMNVEV (reference sequence). V lost 5 bases and J lost 6, with 17 bases in between. The CDR3 sequence is 14 residues long. This clonotype was obtained from a boy younger than 18 with focal cortical dysplasia and intractable seizures. V is TRBV27 and J is TRBJ2-7; D possibly corresponds to TRBD2 (6 bases). The sequenced sample was peripheral blood, obtained at surgery. The CDR3 region is CASSSAGRPLEQYF. In DNA form, the CDR3 reads TGTGCCAGCAGTAGTGCGGGACGACCCCTCGAGCAGTACTTC.